This entry lists 17 T cell receptor beta chains sequenced from one sample in a study of T cell responses to AZD1222 COVID-19 vaccine. Clones were sequenced by immunoSEQ multiplex PCR, and TCRdb holds only the in-frame ones, with some missing. Altogether about 180,000 clones are present, 90% to 95% being singletons, with the ten largest covering 0.95% to 1.3%. The sample was peripheral blood, taken 28 days after the second dose of the MenACWY control vaccine. The receptors were sampled from an adult who received the MenACWY meningococcal vaccine as a control.

This clone has a single count. The J gene is TRBJ2-7, the V gene TRBV19; unclear D gene. V was shortened by 3 bases and J by 2 bases, with 8 bases between the two germline ends. Germline V gene lookup returns CDR1 LNHDA and CDR2 SQIVND (reference sequence). The CDR3 consists of 13 residues. The CDR3 DNA reads as TGTGCCAGTAGTATGGTATACCCCTACGAGCAGTACTTC. It is translated as CASSMVYPYEQYF.

The chain couples TRBV27 to TRBJ1-4; D unclear. Trimming stripped 4 bases from V and 5 bases from J, with 8 bases between. Germline V gene lookup returns CDR1 MNHEY and CDR2 SMNVEV (reference sequence). This CDR3 is 13 amino acids long. The CDR3 loop reads CASSYDLNEKLFF. The DNA of the CDR3 is TGTGCCAGCAGTTACGACTTAAATGAAAAACTGTTTTTT.

This clone was observed a single time. The rearrangement joins TRBV5-1 to TRBJ1-1; D ambiguous. CDR1 SGHRS and CDR2 YFSETQ come from the germline V gene. V lost 0 bases, J lost 1 base, and 16 bases lay in between. The CDR3 covers 17 residues. Here the CDR3 DNA reads TGCGCCAGCAGCTTGGATGGACGGCCAGTGAGGAACACTGAAGCTTTCTTT. This sequence encodes CASSLDGRPVRNTEAFF.

The V and J genes are TRBV18 and TRBJ1-3; D is perhaps TRBD1 (5 bases). Germline V gene data show CDR1 as KGHSH and CDR2 as LQKENI. This CDR3 is 15 amino acids long. The V end was cut by 3 bases, the J end by 3 bases, with 12 bases between. The CDR3 loop is CASSPVQGGGNTIYF. The CDR3 bases are TGTGCCAGCTCACCGGTTCAGGGCGGTGGAAACACCATATATTTT.

This clone was counted a few times. The chain links TRBV19 to TRBJ1-2, with D tentatively TRBD1 (5 bases). This CDR3 contains 15 residues. Germline loops: CDR1 LNHDA, CDR2 SQIVND (reference sequence). V lost 3 bases to trimming and J lost 10 bases, with 21 bases between them. DNA for the CDR3: TGTGCCAGTAGTATTAGGCCCGGGGCAGGAGGCATCTACACCTTC. Protein sequence: CASSIRPGAGGIYTF.

This chain joins TRBV7-3 and TRBJ2-7; 7 positions agree with TRBD1. J gave up 3 bases and V 5 bases, and 7 bases lay outside the gene matches. The germline gives CDR1 SGHTA, CDR2 FQGTGA. There are 14 residues in the CDR3. The CDR3 protein is CASSQGQRGYEQYF. CDR3 nucleotides: TGTGCCAGCAGCCAGGGACAGAGAGGCTACGAGCAGTACTTC.

V and J are TRBV12-3 or TRBV12-4 and TRBJ1-1; TRBD1 matches at 8 bases. Trimming removed 6 bases from V and 8 bases from J; junction bases left unmatched: 5. This CDR3 comprises 12 residues. The CDR3 spells CASRPWTGEAFF. The CDR3 coding sequence is TGTGCCAGCAGGCCCTGGACAGGGGAAGCTTTCTTT.

V and J are TRBV4-1 and TRBJ1-6, with TRBD1 as a possible D gene (6 bases). CDR3 length: 15 amino acids. V dropped 5 bases and J dropped 7 bases, with 15 bases sitting between them. Germline CDR1 reads MGHRA; CDR2 reads YSYEKL. CDR3 bases: TGCGCCAGCAGCTCATTACAGGGACCCAATTCACCCCTCCACTTT. It encodes CASSSLQGPNSPLHF.

The J gene is TRBJ1-1, the V gene TRBV5-5; tentatively, D is TRBD1 (5 bases). In germline, CDR1 is SGHKS, CDR2 YYEKEE (reference sequence). V was trimmed by 5 bases and J by 4 bases, leaving 12 bases between them. The CDR3 length is 13 residues. The CDR3 protein is CASRKSGGTEAFF. In DNA form, the CDR3 reads TGTGCCAGCAGAAAGTCCGGGGGCACTGAAGCTTTCTTT.

V usage is TRBV7-3 and J usage is TRBJ1-1; D is unclear. Germline values: CDR1 SGHTA, CDR2 FQGTGA. The V and J ends lost 3 bases and 4 bases respectively, with 15 bases between them. The CDR3 length is 15 residues. The CDR3 spells CASSFLGEGLTEAFF. CDR3 bases: TGTGCCAGCAGCTTCCTGGGTGAAGGTCTCACTGAAGCTTTCTTT.

This sequence joins TRBV3-1 (or the pseudogene TRBV3-2) and TRBJ1-4; no reliable D call. CDR3 length: 15 residues. Germline assignment: CDR1 LGHDT and CDR2 YNNKEL (reference sequence). The V and J ends lost 3 bases and 1 base respectively, with 9 bases between them. In DNA form, the CDR3 reads TGTGCCAGCAGCCATGCGATGGGAACTAATGAAAAACTGTTTTTT. Translation: CASSHAMGTNEKLFF.

This clone has only one observation. The chain combines TRBV5-1 with TRBJ2-5, with 7 bases that match TRBD2. The trim removed 3 bases at V and 1 base at J, leaving 0 bases unmatched. Germline V CDR1 and CDR2: SGHRS, YFSETQ. CDR3 length: 13 residues. The DNA of the CDR3 is TGCGCCAGCAGCTCGGGAGGCCAAGAGACCCAGTACTTC. The encoded protein is CASSSGGQETQYF.

The V gene is TRBV28, the J gene TRBJ1-3; D is unclear. Germline lookup yields CDR1 MDHEN and CDR2 SYDVKM. CDR3 length: 16 residues. The ends were cut back, 1 base at V and 0 bases at J, with 10 bases in the middle. The CDR3 here is CASSLSVPSSGNTIYF. In DNA, the CDR3 is TGTGCCAGCAGTTTATCGGTTCCCTCCTCTGGAAACACCATATATTTT.

The chain carries TRBV11-2 and TRBJ1-2, with 7 bases fitting TRBD1. The V segment lost 5 bases and the J segment 8 bases; nucleotides outside the gene matches: 8. CDR3 length equals 13 residues. In germline, CDR1 is SGHAT, CDR2 FQNNGV. The CDR3 loop reads CASSQRDSLGYTF. In DNA form, the CDR3 reads TGTGCCAGCAGCCAGAGGGACAGCCTAGGCTACACCTTC.

V gene TRBV7-2 combines with J gene TRBJ2-1; D is perhaps TRBD1 or TRBD2 (7 bases each). The CDR3 runs to 14 residues. V gave up 6 bases and J gave up 8 bases, with 17 bases separating them. CDR1 is SGHTA and CDR2 is FQGNSA in the germline V gene. Written as DNA, the CDR3 is TGTGCCAGCAGGCCTATGACAGGGAGGGATGAGCAGTTCTTC. Its protein product is CASRPMTGRDEQFF.

CDR3 nucleotides: TGTGCCAGCAGCCAACTAGGGCAGGGCAGAGCTAACTATGGCTACACCTTC. Translation gives CASSQLGQGRANYGYTF. This rearrangement joins TRBV3-1 (or the pseudogene TRBV3-2) to TRBJ1-2; D perhaps matches TRBD1 (5 bases). The V and J ends lost 2 bases and 0 bases respectively, with 16 bases between them. Germline loops: CDR1 LGHDT, CDR2 YNNKEL (reference sequence). The CDR3 contains 17 residues.

The CDR3 loop is CASSLDPGGVFQPQHF. CDR3 sequence (DNA): TGTGCCAGCAGCTTAGATCCGGGGGGAGTTTTTCAGCCCCAGCATTTT. J is TRBJ1-5 and V is TRBV7-8, with D perhaps TRBD1 (5 bases). V was trimmed by 1 base and J by 6 bases, leaving 16 bases between them. This CDR3 comprises 16 residues. Germline loops: CDR1 SGHVS, CDR2 FQNEAQ. Based on the CDR3 plus reference TRBV7-8 and TRBJ1-5, the full variable domain is GAGVSQSPRYKVAKRGQDVALRCDPISGHVSLFWYQQALGQGPEFLTYFQNEAQLDKSGLPSDRFFAERPEGSVSTLKIQRTQQEDSAVYLCASSLDPGGVFQPQHFGDGTRLSIL.